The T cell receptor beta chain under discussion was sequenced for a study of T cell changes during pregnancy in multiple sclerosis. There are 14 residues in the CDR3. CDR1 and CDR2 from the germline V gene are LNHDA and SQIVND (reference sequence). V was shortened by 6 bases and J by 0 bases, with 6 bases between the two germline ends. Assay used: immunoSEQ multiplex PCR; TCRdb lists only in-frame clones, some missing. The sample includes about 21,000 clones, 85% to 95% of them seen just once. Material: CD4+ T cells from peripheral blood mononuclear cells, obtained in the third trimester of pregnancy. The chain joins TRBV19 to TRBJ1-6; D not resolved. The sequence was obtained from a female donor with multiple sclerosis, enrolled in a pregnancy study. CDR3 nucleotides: TGTGCCAGTAGGCAGGCCTCCTATAATTCACCCCTCCACTTT. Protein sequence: CASRQASYNSPLHF.